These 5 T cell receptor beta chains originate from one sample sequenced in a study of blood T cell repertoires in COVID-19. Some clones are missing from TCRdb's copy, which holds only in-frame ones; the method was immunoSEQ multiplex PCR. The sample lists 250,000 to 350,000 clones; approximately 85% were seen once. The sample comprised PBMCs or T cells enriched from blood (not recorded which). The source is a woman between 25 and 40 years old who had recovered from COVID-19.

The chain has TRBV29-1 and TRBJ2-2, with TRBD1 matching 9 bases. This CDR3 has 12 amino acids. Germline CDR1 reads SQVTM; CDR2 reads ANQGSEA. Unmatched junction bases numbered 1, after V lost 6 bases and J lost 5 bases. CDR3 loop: CSVTGGTGELFF. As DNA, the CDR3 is TGCAGCGTGACAGGGGGTACCGGGGAGCTGTTTTTT.

For the CDR3, the DNA is TGTGCCACCAGTGATTTTTCGTATGGGACAGGGGTAGAGACCCAGTACTTC. Translated: CATSDFSYGTGVETQYF. The chain employs TRBV24-1 and TRBJ2-5, with TRBD1 identical over 10 bases. The CDR3 runs 17 residues. Trimming at V came to 1 base and at J to 4 bases, leaving 8 bases not matched to a gene. CDR1 KGHDR and CDR2 SFDVKD come from the germline V gene.

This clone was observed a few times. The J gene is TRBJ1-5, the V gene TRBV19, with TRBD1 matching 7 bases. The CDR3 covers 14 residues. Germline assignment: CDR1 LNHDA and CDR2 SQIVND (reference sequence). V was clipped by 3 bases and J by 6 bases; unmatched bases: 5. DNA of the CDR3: TGTGCCAGTAGTATGACAGGGCCTCCTCAGCCCCAGCATTTT. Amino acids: CASSMTGPPQPQHF.

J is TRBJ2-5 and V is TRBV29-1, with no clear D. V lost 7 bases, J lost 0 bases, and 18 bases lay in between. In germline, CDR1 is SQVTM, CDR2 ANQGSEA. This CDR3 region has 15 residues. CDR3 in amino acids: CSAASPIQYQETQYF. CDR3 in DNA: TGCAGCGCCGCTTCTCCCATCCAGTACCAAGAGACCCAGTACTTC.

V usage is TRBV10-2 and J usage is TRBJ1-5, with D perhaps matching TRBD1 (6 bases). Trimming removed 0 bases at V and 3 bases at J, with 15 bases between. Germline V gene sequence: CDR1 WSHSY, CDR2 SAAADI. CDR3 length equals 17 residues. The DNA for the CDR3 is TGCGCCAGCAGTGAGTCGGTCCGGGGGGCTGACAATCAGCCCCAGCATTTT. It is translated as CASSESVRGADNQPQHF.